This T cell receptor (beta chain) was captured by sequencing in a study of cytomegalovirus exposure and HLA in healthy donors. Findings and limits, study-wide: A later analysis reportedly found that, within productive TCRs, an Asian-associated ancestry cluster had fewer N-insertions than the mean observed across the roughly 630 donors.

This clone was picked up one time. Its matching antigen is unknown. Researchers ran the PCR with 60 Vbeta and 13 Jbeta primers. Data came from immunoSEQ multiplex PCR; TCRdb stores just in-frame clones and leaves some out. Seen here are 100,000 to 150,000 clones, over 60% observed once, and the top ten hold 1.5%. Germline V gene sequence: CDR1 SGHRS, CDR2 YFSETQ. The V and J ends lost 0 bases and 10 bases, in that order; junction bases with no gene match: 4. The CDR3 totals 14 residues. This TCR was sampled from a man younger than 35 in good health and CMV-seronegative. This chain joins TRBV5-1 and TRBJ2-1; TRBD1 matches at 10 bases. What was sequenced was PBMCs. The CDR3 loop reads CASSLVSDRGEQFF. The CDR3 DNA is TGCGCCAGCAGCTTGGTGTCGGACAGGGGGGAGCAGTTCTTC.